This T cell receptor beta chain stems from a study of shared clonotypes between healthy human individuals (TCRdb year 2020). Background for the entire study: Three men and a couple of women, aged 18 to 49 years, made up the cohort. To increase sequencing depth and limit assay-specific biases, TCR repertoire library preparation and sequencing were carried out by different laboratories using diverse techniques. Blood TCR repertoires of about 5 healthy adults were deeply sequenced to estimate repertoire size and the extent of clonotype sharing between individuals. Leukapheresis yielded between about 0.8 and 9.5 billion PBMCs per donor. Per donor, three plates each were used for CD4 naive and CD4 memory, two for CD8 naive, and one for CD8 memory. The full study reports these points: Sampling was restricted to blood, and TCR repertoires in tissue are likely to differ from TCR repertoires in blood. Compared with non-shared clonotypes, the clonotypes found in all four sorted-subset donors had higher generation probabilities. Across a few donors, about 5% of naive CD4, roughly 3.4% of naive CD8, 2% to 2.5% of memory CD4, and 0.4% of memory CD8 clonotypes were shared. Estimated clonotype richness was generally larger for naive than for memory subsets. Pairwise subsampling led to the expectation that sequencing depth would affect the degree of clonotype sharing among donors. The small number of donors limited the genetic and exposure-history diversity represented. Rarefaction of sorted-subset datasets indicated incomplete sequencing despite the large sequencing depth.

The germline V gene gives CDR1 as MNHNS and CDR2 as SASEGT. The CDR3 contains 15 residues, cysteine and phenylalanine counted. Of all the DNA, just the CDR3 is kept, 45 bases in frame from base 1. Trimming takes 3 bases from V and 5 bases from J, and the germline ends sit 16 bases apart. The donors were healthy, HIV-negative adults with no recently reported acute infections or vaccinations. Every donor was a Caucasian adult living in Nashville, Tennessee, USA. Magnetic negative selection was used to enrich CD4+ T cells, after which naive cells were positively selected on CD45RA and the negative fraction became the memory subset. After blood collection by leukapheresis, PBMCs were isolated using Ficoll-Histopaque density gradient centrifugation and then cryopreserved in the vapor phase of liquid nitrogen. Analytical flow cytometry was used to check the purity and quantity of each magnetically sorted T cell population. Genomic DNA was isolated from every sorted fraction and measured by UV absorbance on a Nanodrop 2000c.

Using the deep immunoSEQ assay, multiplex PCR amplified TCR CDR3 regions from genomic DNA. Genomic DNA extracted from each cell subset was distributed evenly over all wells of several immunoSEQ 96-well plates, and each plate served as one replicate. For sorted subsets, each replicate PCR was loaded with about 0.2 ug genomic DNA, equivalent to 25,000 to 35,000 T cell genomes. The purified libraries were quantified using a Qubit 3.0 fluorometer, sized with a Bioanalyzer 2100, and then quantified again using the KAPA Library Quantification kit. Every immunoSEQ 96-well plate was sequenced on a separate single-read 150-cycle Illumina NextSeq 550 flow cell. For the original study's pipeline: Because the immunoSEQ output held only junctional sequences and lacked quality scores, the filtering could not match the filtering applied to full-length reads. To assign V/J genes and CDR3, sequences were annotated using PyIR, a Python wrapper for IgBLAST v1.9, with IMGT germline references. Reads were removed for weak V/J assignments (E-value above 1e-6), missing CDR3, stop codons, out-of-frame junctions, or ambiguous translated residues. A V3J clonotype was defined by an identical inferred V gene, J gene, and CDR3 amino acid sequence. To compute the percentage overlap between repertoires, the number of shared unique clonotypes was divided by the size of the smaller repertoire. Three approaches were used to assess repertoire richness: RTK rarefaction, the Chao1 estimator, and Recon v2.1 estimates of unobserved clonotypes. Generation probabilities were computed with OLGA for all TCRbeta clonotypes obtained by the gDNA method from several donors. Entries here come from immuneACCESS through TCRdb and include only in-frame sequences with V and J called. Some clones fail to appear in such tables; in the studies checked, an unresolved V gene covers under half of the shortfall, and the cause of the remainder is unknown. For V, J and clone size, that table is used; D and trimming come from the DNA. For this sample the table gives about 340,000 clones, of which roughly 70% were detected only once. The biggest ten clones account for roughly a tenth of the sample.

Concerning this clone itself: The specificity of this receptor is unknown. No much larger clone exists at a distance of one base, and base qualities are not known.

The TCR sequence derives from a man between 25 and 39 years old in good health. The receptor chain draws on TRBV6-1 and TRBJ2-5; 6 matching bases give a weak D call of TRBD2. Source material: memory CD4+ T cells sorted from blood. The cell subset or site label, read with the paper, signifies: CD45RA-negative fraction. The base sequence is TGTGCCAGCAGTGAGGGGGGAGCGGCCCGGGAGACCCAGTACTTC. Its protein reads: CASSEGGAARETQYF.